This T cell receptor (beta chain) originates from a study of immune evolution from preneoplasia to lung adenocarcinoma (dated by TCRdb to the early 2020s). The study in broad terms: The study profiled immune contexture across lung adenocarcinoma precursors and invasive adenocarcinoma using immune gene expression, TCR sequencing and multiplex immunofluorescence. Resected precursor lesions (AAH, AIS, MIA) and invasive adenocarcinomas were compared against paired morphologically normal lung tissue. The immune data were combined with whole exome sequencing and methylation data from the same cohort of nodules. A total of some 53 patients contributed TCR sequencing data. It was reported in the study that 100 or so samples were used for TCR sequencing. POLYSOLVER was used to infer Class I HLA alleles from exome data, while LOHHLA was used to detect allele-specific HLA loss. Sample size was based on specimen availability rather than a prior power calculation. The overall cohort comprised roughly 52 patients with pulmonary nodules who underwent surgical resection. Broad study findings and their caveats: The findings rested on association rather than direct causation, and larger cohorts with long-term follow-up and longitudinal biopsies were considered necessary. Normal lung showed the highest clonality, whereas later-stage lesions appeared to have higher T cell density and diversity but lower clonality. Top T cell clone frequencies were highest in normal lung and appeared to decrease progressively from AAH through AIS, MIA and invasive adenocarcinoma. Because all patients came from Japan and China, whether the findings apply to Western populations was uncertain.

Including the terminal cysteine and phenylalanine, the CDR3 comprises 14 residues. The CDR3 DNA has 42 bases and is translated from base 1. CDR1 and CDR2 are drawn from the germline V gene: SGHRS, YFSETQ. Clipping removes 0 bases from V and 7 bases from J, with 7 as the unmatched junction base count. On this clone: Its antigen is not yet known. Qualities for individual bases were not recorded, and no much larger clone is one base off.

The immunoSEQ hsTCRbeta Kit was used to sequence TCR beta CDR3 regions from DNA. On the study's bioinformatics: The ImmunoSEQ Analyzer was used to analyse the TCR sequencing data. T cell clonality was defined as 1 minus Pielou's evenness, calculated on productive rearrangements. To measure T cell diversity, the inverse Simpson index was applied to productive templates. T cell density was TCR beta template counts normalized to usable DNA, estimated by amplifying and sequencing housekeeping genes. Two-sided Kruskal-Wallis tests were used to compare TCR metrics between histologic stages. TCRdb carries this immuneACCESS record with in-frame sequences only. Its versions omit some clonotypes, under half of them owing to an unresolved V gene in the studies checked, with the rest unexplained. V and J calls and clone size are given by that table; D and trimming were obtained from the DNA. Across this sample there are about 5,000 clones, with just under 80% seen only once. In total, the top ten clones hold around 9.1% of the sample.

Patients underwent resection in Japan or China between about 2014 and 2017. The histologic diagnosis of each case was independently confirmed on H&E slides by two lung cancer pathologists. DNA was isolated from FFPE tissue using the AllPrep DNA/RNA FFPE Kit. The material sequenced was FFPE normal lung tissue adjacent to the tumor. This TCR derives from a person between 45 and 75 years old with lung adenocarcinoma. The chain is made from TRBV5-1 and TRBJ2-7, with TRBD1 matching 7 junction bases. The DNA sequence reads TGCGCCAGCAGCTTGGGGGACAGTCGTGCGGAGCAGTACTTC. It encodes CASSLGDSRAEQYF.